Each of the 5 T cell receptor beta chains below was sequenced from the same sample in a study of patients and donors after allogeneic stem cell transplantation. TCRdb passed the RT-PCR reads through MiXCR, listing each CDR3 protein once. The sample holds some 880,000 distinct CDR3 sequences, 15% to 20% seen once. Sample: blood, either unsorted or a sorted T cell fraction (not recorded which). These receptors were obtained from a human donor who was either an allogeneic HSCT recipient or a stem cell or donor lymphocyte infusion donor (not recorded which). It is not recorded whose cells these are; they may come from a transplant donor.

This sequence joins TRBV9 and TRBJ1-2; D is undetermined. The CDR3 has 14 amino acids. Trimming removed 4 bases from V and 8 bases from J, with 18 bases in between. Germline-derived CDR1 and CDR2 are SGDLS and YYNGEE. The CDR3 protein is CASSPSDGKGGYTF. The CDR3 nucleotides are TGTGCCAGCAGCCCTTCGGACGGGAAGGGAGGCTACACCTTC. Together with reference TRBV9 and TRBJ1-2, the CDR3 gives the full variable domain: DSGVTQTPKHLITATGQRVTLRCSPRSGDLSVYWYQQSLDQGLQFLIQYYNGEERAKGNILERFSAQQFPDLHSELNLSSLELGDSALYFCASSPSDGKGGYTFGSGTRLTVV.

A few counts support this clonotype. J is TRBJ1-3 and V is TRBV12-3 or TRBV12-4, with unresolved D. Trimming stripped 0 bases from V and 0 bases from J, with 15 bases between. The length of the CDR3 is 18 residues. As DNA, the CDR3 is TGTGCCAGCAGTTTAGCGCTGGCGGTCCTCTTCTCTGGAAACACCATATATTTT. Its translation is CASSLALAVLFSGNTIYF.

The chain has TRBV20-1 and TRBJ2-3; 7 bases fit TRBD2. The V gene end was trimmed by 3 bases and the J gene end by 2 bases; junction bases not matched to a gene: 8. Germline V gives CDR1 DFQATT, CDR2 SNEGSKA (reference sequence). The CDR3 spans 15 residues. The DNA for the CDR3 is TGCAGTGCTAGGGGGGGGTCGGCCTACACAGATACGCAGTATTTT. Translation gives CSARGGSAYTDTQYF.

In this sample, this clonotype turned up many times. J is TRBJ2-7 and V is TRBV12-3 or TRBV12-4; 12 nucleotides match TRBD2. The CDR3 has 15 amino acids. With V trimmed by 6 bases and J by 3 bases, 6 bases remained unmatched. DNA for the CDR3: TGTGCCAGCAGCACACTAGCGGGAGGTGGCTACGAGCAGTACTTC. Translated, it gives CASSTLAGGGYEQYF.

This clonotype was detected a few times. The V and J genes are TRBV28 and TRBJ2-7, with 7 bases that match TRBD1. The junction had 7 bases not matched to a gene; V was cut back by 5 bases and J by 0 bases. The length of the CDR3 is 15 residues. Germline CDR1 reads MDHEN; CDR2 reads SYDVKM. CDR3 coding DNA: TGTGCCAGCAGTAGATTCCGGGACAGCTCCTACGAGCAGTACTTC. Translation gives CASSRFRDSSYEQYF. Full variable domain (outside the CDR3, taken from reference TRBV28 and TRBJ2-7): DVKVTQSSRYLVKRTGEKVFLECVQDMDHENMFWYRQDPGLGLRLIYFSYDVKMKEKGDIPEGYSVSREKKERFSLILESASTNQTSMYLCASSRFRDSSYEQYFGPGTRLTVT.